One T cell receptor beta chain is described in this entry. TCRdb's table, derived via immunoSEQ multiplex PCR, lists solely in-frame clones and lacks some. The repertoire holds about 64,000 clones, with about 72% as singletons. This CDR3 comprises 15 residues. The V gene's germline CDR1 is LNHDA and CDR2 SQIVND (reference sequence). With 3 bases removed from V and 3 bases from J, the gap between germline ends came to 14 bases. The sample belongs to a study of blood T cell repertoires in COVID-19. The clonotype comes from a man older than 75 with acute or convalescent COVID-19. Sequencing was done on a sample of peripheral blood. V and J are TRBV19 and TRBJ1-1, with D perhaps TRBD1 (5 bases). CDR3: CASSMGDGSYTEAFF. CDR3 in DNA: TGTGCCAGTAGTATGGGGGACGGGAGCTACACTGAAGCTTTCTTT.